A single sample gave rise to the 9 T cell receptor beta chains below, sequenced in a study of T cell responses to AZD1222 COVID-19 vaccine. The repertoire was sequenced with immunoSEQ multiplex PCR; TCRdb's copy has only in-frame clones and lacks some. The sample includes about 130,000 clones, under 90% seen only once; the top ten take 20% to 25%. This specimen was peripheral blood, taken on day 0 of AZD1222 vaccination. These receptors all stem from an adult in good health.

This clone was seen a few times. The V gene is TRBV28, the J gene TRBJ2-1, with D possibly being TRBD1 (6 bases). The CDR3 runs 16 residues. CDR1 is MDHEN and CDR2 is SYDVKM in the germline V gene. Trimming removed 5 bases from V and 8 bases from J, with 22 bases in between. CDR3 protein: CASSNNRELSFDEQFF. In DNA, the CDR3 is TGTGCCAGCAGTAATAACAGGGAATTAAGTTTCGATGAGCAGTTCTTC.

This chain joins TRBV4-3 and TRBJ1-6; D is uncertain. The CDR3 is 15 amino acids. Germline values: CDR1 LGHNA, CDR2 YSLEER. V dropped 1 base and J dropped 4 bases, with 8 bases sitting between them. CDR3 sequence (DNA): TGCGCCAGCAGCCAAGTCGCACAGTATAATTCACCCCTCCACTTT. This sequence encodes CASSQVAQYNSPLHF.

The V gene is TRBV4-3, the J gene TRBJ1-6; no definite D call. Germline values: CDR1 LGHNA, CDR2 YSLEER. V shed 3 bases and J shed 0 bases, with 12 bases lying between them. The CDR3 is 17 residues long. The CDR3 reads CASSQGYSDSYNSPLHF. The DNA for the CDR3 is TGCGCCAGCAGCCAGGGATACTCAGACTCCTATAATTCACCCCTCCACTTT.

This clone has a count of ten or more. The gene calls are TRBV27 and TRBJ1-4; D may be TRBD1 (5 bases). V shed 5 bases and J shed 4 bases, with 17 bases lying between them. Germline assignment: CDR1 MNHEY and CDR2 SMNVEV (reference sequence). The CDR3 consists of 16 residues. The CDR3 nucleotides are TGTGCCAGCAGTCCCAGGGTCGGGCTTATTAATGAAAAACTGTTTTTT. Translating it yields CASSPRVGLINEKLFF.

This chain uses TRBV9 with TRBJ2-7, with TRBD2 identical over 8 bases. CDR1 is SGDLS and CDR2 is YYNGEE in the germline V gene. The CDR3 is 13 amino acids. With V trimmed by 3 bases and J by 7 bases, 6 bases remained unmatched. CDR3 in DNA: TGTGCCAGCAGCGCAGGGGCTAGCGGGGAGCAGTACTTC. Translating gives CASSAGASGEQYF.

The CDR3 protein is CASSLTEDTDYTF. The CDR3 nucleotides read TGTGCCAGCAGCTTGACTGAAGACACTGACTACACCTTC. V and J are TRBV5-4 and TRBJ1-2; D not certain. Per germline, CDR1 SGHNT and CDR2 YYREEE (reference sequence). This CDR3 spans 13 amino acids. Between the trimmed V and J ends, which lost 1 base and 10 bases, there was a span of 14 bases. Complete variable domain (other parts from reference TRBV5-4 and TRBJ1-2): ETGVTQSPTHLIKTRGQQVTLRCSSQSGHNTVSWYQQALGQGPQFIFQYYREEENGRGNFPPRFSGLQFPNYSSELNVNALELDDSALYLCASSLTEDTDYTFGSGTRLTVV.

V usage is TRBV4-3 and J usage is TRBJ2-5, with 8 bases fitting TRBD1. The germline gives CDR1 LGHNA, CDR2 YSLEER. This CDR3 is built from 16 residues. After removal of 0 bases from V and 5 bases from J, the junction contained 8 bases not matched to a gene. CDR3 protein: CASSQDLRTGKETQYF. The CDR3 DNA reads TGCGCCAGCAGCCAAGATCTAAGGACAGGGAAGGAGACCCAGTACTTC.

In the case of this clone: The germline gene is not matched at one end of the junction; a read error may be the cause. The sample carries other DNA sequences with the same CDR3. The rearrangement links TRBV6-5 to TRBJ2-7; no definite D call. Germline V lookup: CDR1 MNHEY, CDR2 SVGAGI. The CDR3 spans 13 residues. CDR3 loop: CASTPPGGPEQYF. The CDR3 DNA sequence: TGTGCCAGCACCCCGCCCGGCGGACCAGAGCAATACTTC.

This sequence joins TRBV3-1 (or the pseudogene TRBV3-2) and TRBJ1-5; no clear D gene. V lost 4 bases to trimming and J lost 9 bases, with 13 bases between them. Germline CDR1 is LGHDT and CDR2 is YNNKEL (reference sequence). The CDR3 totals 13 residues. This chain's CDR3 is CASSPFPLGPQHF. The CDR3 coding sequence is TGTGCCAGCAGCCCATTCCCGTTGGGGCCCCAGCATTTT.